What follows describes a single T cell receptor beta chain. Per the study methods: Reference gene primer amplification gave nucleated cell count estimates. Profiled with immunoSEQ multiplex PCR; TCRdb holds only in-frame clones, not every one. The DNA was the basis for D and trimming; V, J and clone size are from that table. The table includes a few hundred thousand clones, roughly 89% detected once. This entry is derived from a study of blood T cell repertoires in COVID-19. Study in general: The United States, Italy and Spain provided the acute and convalescent COVID-19 samples. PBMCs, B-cell-depleted T cells, or T cells were the source of the cDNA or gDNA that made up the material.

CDR1 is SEHNR and CDR2 is FQNEAQ in the germline V gene (reference sequence). The CDR3 totals 13 residues. The V and J ends lost 3 bases and 4 bases, in that order; junction bases with no gene match: 1. The chain links TRBV7-9 to TRBJ2-5; 8 bases line up with TRBD1. Sequencing was performed on peripheral blood. The sequence derives from a woman aged 25-40 years with active or convalescent COVID-19. The CDR3 sequence is CASSFTGGETQYF. The CDR3 DNA is TGTGCCAGCAGCTTTACAGGGGGAGAGACCCAGTACTTC.